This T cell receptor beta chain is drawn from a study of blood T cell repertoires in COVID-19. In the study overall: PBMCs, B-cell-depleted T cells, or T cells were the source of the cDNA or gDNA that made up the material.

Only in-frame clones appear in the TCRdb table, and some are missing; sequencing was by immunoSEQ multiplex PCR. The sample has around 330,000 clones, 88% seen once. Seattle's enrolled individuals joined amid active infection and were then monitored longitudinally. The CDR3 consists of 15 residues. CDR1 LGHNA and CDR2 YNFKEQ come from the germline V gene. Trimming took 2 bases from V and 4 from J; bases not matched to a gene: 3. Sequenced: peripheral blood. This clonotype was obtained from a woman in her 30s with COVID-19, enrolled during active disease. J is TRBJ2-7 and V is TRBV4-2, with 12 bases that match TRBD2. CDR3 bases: TGTGCCAGCAGCCAAAGACTAGCGGGGGAGTACGAGCAGTACTTC. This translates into CASSQRLAGEYEQYF.